This T cell receptor (beta chain) was captured by sequencing in a study of OX40 agonist ivuxolimab in advanced cancers. Study-level background: Of the patients, three showed partial responses, one with hepatocellular carcinoma and two with cutaneous melanoma. Whole-study results and caveats: At doses 0.1 to 3.0 mg/kg, CD4+ and CD8+ clones expanded. Mean expanded clone counts were higher in CD8+ than CD4+ T cells.

The table came from immunoSEQ multiplex PCR; TCRdb's copy has only in-frame clones and leaves some out. Of 35,000 to 50,000 clones in the sample, 70% to 85% are singletons; the top ten hold approximately 25%. CDR3 length equals 14 residues. Germline lookup yields CDR1 SGHTA and CDR2 FQGTGA. Trimming removed 5 bases from V and 6 bases from J, with 14 bases in between. With respect to this clone: Antigen: not known.

Material: CD4+ or CD8+ T cells sorted from blood, obtained in a trial of the OX40 agonist ivuxolimab. The V call is TRBV7-3, the J call TRBJ2-1, with D unresolved. The TCR sequence derives from an adult with an advanced solid tumor such as melanoma, head and neck, liver or kidney cancer. The CDR3 DNA is TGTGCCAGCAGCACCTCAATGGGCTTCAATGAGCAGTTCTTC. This translates into CASSTSMGFNEQFF.